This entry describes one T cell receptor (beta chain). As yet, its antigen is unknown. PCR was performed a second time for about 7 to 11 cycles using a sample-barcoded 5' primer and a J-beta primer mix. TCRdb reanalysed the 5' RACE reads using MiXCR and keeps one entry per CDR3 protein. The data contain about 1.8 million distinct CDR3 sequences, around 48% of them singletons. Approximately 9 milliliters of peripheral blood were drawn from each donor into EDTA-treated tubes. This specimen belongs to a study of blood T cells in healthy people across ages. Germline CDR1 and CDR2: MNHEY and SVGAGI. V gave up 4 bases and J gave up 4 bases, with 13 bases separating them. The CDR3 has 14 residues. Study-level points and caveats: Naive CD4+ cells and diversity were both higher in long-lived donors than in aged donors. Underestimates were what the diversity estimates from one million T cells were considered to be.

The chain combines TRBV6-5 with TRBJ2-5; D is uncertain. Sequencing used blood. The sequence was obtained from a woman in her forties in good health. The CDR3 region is CASSFSGFGETQYF. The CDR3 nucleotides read TGTGCCAGCAGTTTTTCCGGTTTCGGAGAGACCCAGTACTTC.